The sequence of this TCR beta chain was determined in a study of T cells in Graves' hyperthyroidism and ophthalmopathy. This clonotype was seen only a few times. TCR beta CDR3 sequences were amplified from RNA transcripts. During a first-round RT-PCR of the TCR CDR3, the HTBI primer set was used. TCRdb re-derived calls from the multiplex PCR reads in MiXCR, one entry per CDR3 protein. Among 200,000 to 250,000 distinct CDR3 sequences listed, roughly 15% were seen once. The CDR3 consists of 18 residues. The germline gives CDR1 MGHRA, CDR2 YSYEKL. Unmatched junction bases numbered 10, after V lost 0 bases and J lost 2 bases.

The sample was blood. The receptor was isolated from a woman in her late teens or twenties with Graves' ophthalmopathy. V and J are TRBV4-1 and TRBJ2-7, with 10 positions matching TRBD2. The CDR3 loop reads CASSQESGASGGTYEQYF. CDR3 in DNA: TGCGCCAGCAGCCAAGAGAGTGGGGCTAGCGGGGGTACCTACGAGCAGTACTTC.